The 6 T cell receptor beta chains below were found in one sample sequenced in a study of CD4 T cells in relation to SARS-CoV-2 and coronaviruses. CD4+ T cells from unexposed donors were obtained before the COVID-19 pandemic (2011-2018). CD4+ T cells were isolated from the cells after about nine days of culture. Produced via immunoSEQ multiplex PCR; TCRdb's table is partial and in-frame only. Of roughly 17,000 clones detected, approximately 80% appear once; the ten largest clones hold 15% to 18%. No antigen has been identified for these receptors. Sequenced input: CD4+ T cells from PBMCs, cultured in vitro. The receptors stem from a human donor in good health.

The chain uses TRBV28 and TRBJ1-1; no firm D call. CDR3 length: 12 residues. With 11 bases removed from V and 0 bases from J, the gap between germline ends came to 10 bases. CDR1 is MDHEN and CDR2 is SYDVKM in the germline V gene. The DNA for the CDR3 is TGTGCCGTAGGAGGAGTGAACACTGAAGCTTTCTTT. Amino acids: CAVGGVNTEAFF.

V usage is TRBV2 and J usage is TRBJ2-5; TRBD1 might be the D (5 bases). Deletions cut 5 bases from V and 3 bases from J, with 10 bases between. CDR3 length equals 13 residues. Germline V gene sequence: CDR1 SNHLY, CDR2 FYNNEI. Written as DNA, the CDR3 is TGTGCCAGCAGTCAGGGTTGGGAAGAGACCCAGTACTTC. Amino acids: CASSQGWEETQYF. Looking up the rest from reference TRBV2 and TRBJ2-5 gives the full variable domain: EPEVTQTPSHQVTQMGQEVILRCVPISNHLYFYWYRQILGQKVEFLVSFYNNEISEKSEIFDDQFSVERPDGSNFTLKIRSTKLEDSAMYFCASSQGWEETQYFGPGTRLLVL.

The chain recombines TRBV28 with TRBJ1-5; D not resolved. The V and J ends lost 5 bases and 5 bases respectively, with 7 bases between them. In germline, CDR1 is MDHEN, CDR2 SYDVKM. This CDR3 contains 12 residues. CDR3 loop: CASSILDQPQHF. CDR3 in DNA: TGTGCCAGCAGTATACTGGATCAGCCCCAGCATTTT.

The rearrangement joins TRBV6-5 to TRBJ1-5, with TRBD1 matching 7 bases. CDR3 length equals 16 residues. Germline CDR1 and CDR2: MNHEY and SVGAGI. The J segment lost 6 bases and the V segment lost 4 bases, leaving 12 bases of the junction unmatched. CDR3 bases: TGTGCCAGCAGTTGGGCGGACAGGACGGGATCTCAGCCCCAGCATTTT. It yields the protein CASSWADRTGSQPQHF.

The gene calls are TRBV9 and TRBJ2-3, with D possibly matching TRBD2 (6 bases). This CDR3 has 17 residues. Trimming took 0 bases from V and 3 from J, leaving 17 bases between them. Germline-derived CDR1 and CDR2 are SGDLS and YYNGEE. CDR3 in amino acids: CASSVEPPTSKTDTQYF. The CDR3 bases are TGTGCCAGCAGCGTAGAGCCCCCGACTAGTAAGACAGATACGCAGTATTTT. Full variable domain (outside the CDR3, taken from reference TRBV9 and TRBJ2-3): DSGVTQTPKHLITATGQRVTLRCSPRSGDLSVYWYQQSLDQGLQFLIQYYNGEERAKGNILERFSAQQFPDLHSELNLSSLELGDSALYFCASSVEPPTSKTDTQYFGPGTRLTVL.

V and J are TRBV9 and TRBJ1-2; D unclear. CDR1 is SGDLS, CDR2 YYNGEE, per germline. CDR3 length equals 14 residues. The ends were cut back, 4 bases at V and 5 bases at J, with 15 bases in the middle. The CDR3 loop reads CASSPGSDNYGYTF. CDR3 sequence (DNA): TGTGCCAGCAGCCCTGGTTCGGATAATTATGGCTACACCTTC.